One T cell receptor (beta chain) is described in this entry. Its specificity is unknown. Germline V gene data show CDR1 as DFQATT and CDR2 as SNEGSKA (reference sequence). V was cut by 4 bases and J by 6 bases, with 10 bases left in between. This CDR3 is 11 amino acids long. This sample stems from a study of cytomegalovirus exposure and HLA in healthy donors. As for the study in general: The 95 to 150 validation repertoires and the approximately 700 first-cohort repertoires shared a platform, a later analysis reported.

Study-wide results and caveats: Among the CMV-associated chains, a few were confirmed in vitro as specific for CMV antigens.

Assay: immunoSEQ multiplex PCR; the TCRdb copy retains only in-frame clones and omits some. The repertoire consists of about 56,000 clones, with about 92% occurring once and the leading ten covering 1.5% to 2%. The sequenced material came from PBMCs. The chain has TRBV20-1 and TRBJ2-7; perhaps TRBD1 as D (6 bases). The receptor was isolated from a young woman in good health and CMV-seropositive. CDR3 DNA sequence: TGCAGTGCTATGCGCAGGGGCGAGCAGTACTTC. Amino acids: CSAMRRGEQYF.